This T cell receptor beta chain was found in a study of cytomegalovirus exposure and HLA in healthy donors. Study background: Earlier, approximately 180 million T cells were analyzed, and 117 million unique TCR beta sequences were found among them.

PCR primers comprised 60 Vbeta and 13 Jbeta primers. The protocol was immunoSEQ multiplex PCR, while the TCRdb copy is restricted to in-frame clones and leaves out a portion. The listing contains some 130,000 clones. V gave up 4 bases and J gave up 1 base; unmatched junction bases: 5. Looked up from germline, CDR1 is SGHRS and CDR2 is YFSETQ. This CDR3 has 15 residues. The chain has TRBV5-1 and TRBJ2-7; 10 nucleotides match TRBD2. The sequencing input was PBMCs. This clonotype was sampled from a man between 18 and 29 years old in good health and CMV-seronegative. Here the CDR3 reads CASSGGLAESYEQYF. In nucleotides, the CDR3 is TGCGCCAGCAGCGGCGGACTAGCGGAGTCCTACGAGCAGTACTTC. Full variable domain (remainder filled in from reference TRBV5-1 and TRBJ2-7): KAGVTQTPRYLIKTRGQQVTLSCSPISGHRSVSWYQQTPGQGLQFLFEYFSETQRNKGNFPGRFSGRQFSNSRSEMNVSTLELGDSALYLCASSGGLAESYEQYFGPGTRLTVT.